The present entry profiles one TCR beta chain with its context. The source of the sample is a study of OX40 agonist ivuxolimab in advanced cancers. Germline-derived CDR1 and CDR2 are LNHNV and YYDKDF (reference sequence). The length of the CDR3 is 16 residues. Trimming took off 0 bases at V and 3 bases at J, with 11 bases between the two ends. Clones were read by immunoSEQ multiplex PCR, and TCRdb kept only the in-frame ones, dropping some. The sample holds 65,000 to 100,000 clones, around 85% seen once. The specimen was CD4+ or CD8+ T cells sorted from blood, collected in a trial of the OX40 agonist ivuxolimab. The chain combines TRBV15 with TRBJ1-4; no clear D. This TCR was sampled from an adult with an advanced solid tumor such as melanoma, head and neck, liver or kidney cancer. The CDR3 DNA reads as TGTGCCACCAGCAGAGATTACGGGGAGGCTAATGAAAAACTGTTTTTT. Its protein is CATSRDYGEANEKLFF. Variable domain in full (rest from reference TRBV15 and TRBJ1-4): DAMVIQNPRYQVTQFGKPVTLSCSQTLNHNVMYWYQQKSSQAPKLLFHYYDKDFNNEADTPDNFQSRRPNTSFCFLDIRSPGLGDTAMYLCATSRDYGEANEKLFFGSGTQLSVL.